The clone carrying this TCR beta chain was picked up one time. This sample is part of a study of shared clonotypes between healthy human individuals. Assay execution took place at the deep level. A roughly 200 ng quantity of DNA, 29,000 or so T cell genomes, went into the sorted-subset replicate PCRs. Measured with immunoSEQ multiplex PCR; TCRdb has only the in-frame clones, and not every one. This sample has approximately 2,000,000 clones, with around 95% found just once. Positive CCR7 selection of CD45RO-negative cells yielded the naive CD8 cells, and terminally differentiated effector memory CD45RA+ cells were excluded. The source of this sequence is a man aged 18 to 30 in good health. Some clones in this sample may be carry-over from other donors' samples. Material: naive CD8+ T cells from PBMCs.

The CDR3 coding sequence is TGTGCCACCAGCAGGACAGGGGGCCACGGGGAGCTGTTTTTT. It specifies CATSRTGGHGELFF. The V and J genes are TRBV15 and TRBJ2-2; the match to TRBD1 covers 10 bases. This CDR3 region has 14 residues. With V trimmed by 3 bases and J by 7 bases, 2 bases remained unmatched. CDR1 LNHNV and CDR2 YYDKDF come from the germline V gene (reference sequence). Looking up the rest from reference TRBV15 and TRBJ2-2 gives the full variable domain: DAMVIQNPRYQVTQFGKPVTLSCSQTLNHNVMYWYQQKSSQAPKLLFHYYDKDFNNEADTPDNFQSRRPNTSFCFLDIRSPGLGDTAMYLCATSRTGGHGELFFGEGSRLTVL.